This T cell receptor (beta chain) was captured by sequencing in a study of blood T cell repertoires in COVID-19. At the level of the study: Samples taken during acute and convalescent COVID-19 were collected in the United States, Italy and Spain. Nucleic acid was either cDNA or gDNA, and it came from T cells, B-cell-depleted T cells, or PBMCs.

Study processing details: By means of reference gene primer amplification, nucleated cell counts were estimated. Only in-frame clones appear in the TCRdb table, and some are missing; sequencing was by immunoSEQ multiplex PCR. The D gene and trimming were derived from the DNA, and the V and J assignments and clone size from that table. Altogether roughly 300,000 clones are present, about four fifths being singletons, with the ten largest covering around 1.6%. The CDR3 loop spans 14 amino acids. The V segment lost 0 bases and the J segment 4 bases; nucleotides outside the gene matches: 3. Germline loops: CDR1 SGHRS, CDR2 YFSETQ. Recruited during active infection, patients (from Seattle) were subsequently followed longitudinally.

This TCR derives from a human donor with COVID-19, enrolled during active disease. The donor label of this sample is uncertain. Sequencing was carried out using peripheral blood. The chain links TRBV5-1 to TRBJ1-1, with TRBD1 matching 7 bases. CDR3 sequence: CASSLGGDSTEAFF. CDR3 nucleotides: TGCGCCAGCAGCTTGGGTGGGGACAGCACTGAAGCTTTCTTT.